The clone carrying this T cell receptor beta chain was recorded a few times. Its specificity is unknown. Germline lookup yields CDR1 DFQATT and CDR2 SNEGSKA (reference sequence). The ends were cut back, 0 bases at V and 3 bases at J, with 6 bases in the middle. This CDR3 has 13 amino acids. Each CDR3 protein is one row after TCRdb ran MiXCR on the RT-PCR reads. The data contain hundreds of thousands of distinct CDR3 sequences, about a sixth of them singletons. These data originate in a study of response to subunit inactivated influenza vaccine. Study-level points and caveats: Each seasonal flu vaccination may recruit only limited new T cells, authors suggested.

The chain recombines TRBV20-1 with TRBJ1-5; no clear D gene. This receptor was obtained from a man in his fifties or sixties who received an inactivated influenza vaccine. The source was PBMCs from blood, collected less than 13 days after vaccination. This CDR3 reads CSARDHNNQPQHF. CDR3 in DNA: TGCAGTGCTAGAGATCACAACAATCAGCCCCAGCATTTT.